This T cell receptor beta chain was captured by sequencing in a study of radiotherapy plus CTLA-4 blockade in lung cancer. Study overall: Objective responses were observed in 15% to 20% of patients, and disease control was achieved by roughly 30%.

Only in-frame clones appear in the TCRdb table, and some are missing; sequencing was by immunoSEQ multiplex PCR. Of 70,000 to 100,000 clones listed, more than 75% are singletons. In regard to this clone: Its antigen is unidentified.

Germline CDR1 is MGHRA and CDR2 is YSYEKL. The length of the CDR3 is 19 residues. Trimming stripped 0 bases from V and 1 base from J, with 20 bases between. The study's findings and limits: Reportedly, early blood T cell clone dynamics best predicted response, with interferon-beta.

The sequence came from a human donor with non-small cell lung cancer who had a partial response to radiotherapy plus ipilimumab. The sample here was peripheral blood, taken from a patient treated with radiotherapy plus ipilimumab. The chain recombines TRBV4-1 with TRBJ2-3; D possibly corresponds to TRBD2 (5 bases). CDR3 region: CASSQESMRAPLGTDTQYF. The CDR3 nucleotides are TGCGCCAGCAGCCAAGAGTCGATGAGGGCCCCTCTCGGCACAGATACGCAGTATTTT.